This record covers a single TCR beta chain. Its antigen has not been determined. No base-level quality is on record; no much larger clone is a single base apart. At one collaborating source in Seattle, patients were enrolled during active infection and were followed longitudinally through the course of disease. Each collaborating institution followed its own protocols to collect whole blood in K2EDTA tubes. For TCRbeta analysis, collaborators shipped samples as frozen whole blood, isolated PBMCs, or DNA extracted from either of those sample types. This specimen comes from a study of blood T cell repertoires in COVID-19 (TCRdb year 2020). About the full investigation: Collaborator samples came from the United States, Italy and Spain and covered acute and convalescent phases of COVID-19. Samples were obtained from the ongoing ImmuneRACE study (first 160 participants) and from 1,200 or so subjects provided by 6 global collaborators. Deeply sampled blood TCRbeta repertoires from subjects exposed to, actively infected with, or recovered from COVID-19 were included in the dataset. The prospective study material was composed of cDNA or gDNA derived from T cells, B-cell-depleted T cells, or PBMCs. The repertoires were released in a freely available public database intended as a resource for research on the immune response to SARS-CoV-2. Nearly every sample came with metadata listing a de-identified subject ID, COVID-19 status, age in years and sex. Where HLA class I and class II types were available, the types were taken from metadata supplied by the sample provider, not from assay-based typing.

TCRbeta CDR3 regions were amplified from genomic DNA using the immunoSEQ Assay, a bias-controlled multiplex PCR. The study's processing was this. Nucleated cell counts per sample were estimated from amplification of reference gene primers within the assay. To quantify the absolute abundance of each unique TCRbeta CDR3 rearrangement, sequence reads were collapsed and filtered. For each sample, productive Simpson clonality was calculated as the square root of Simpson's diversity index over productive rearrangements. This immuneACCESS table, as held by TCRdb, lists in-frame sequences with V and J called but not all clones. Of the missing ones, under half trace to an unresolved V gene in checked studies; the others have no known cause. V and J calls plus clone size are reproduced from that table; the DNA served to infer D and trimming. The sample table records roughly 300,000 clones; roughly nine tenths of these occur just once. Around 12% of the sample is taken by the ten largest.

The CDR3 numbers 18 residues from cysteine through phenylalanine. Only the CDR3 region is kept as DNA, spanning 54 bases read in frame from base 1. Points the paper makes about the study in general: Clinical and demographic metadata were provided uncurated, with the amount varying by source and participant.

Sequenced material: peripheral blood. The chain links TRBV21-1 with TRBJ2-6; TRBD2 is taken as the D call from the table, unchecked against the DNA. TRBV21-1 is shown as a pseudogene. The TCR was taken from a woman aged 25 to 45 with COVID-19, enrolled during active disease. The nucleotide sequence reads as follows: TGTGCCAGCAGCTGGGAGCGGGGGGCGTTGTCTGGGGCCAACGTCCTGACTTTC. It translates as CASSWERGALSGANVLTF.